This T cell receptor beta chain originates from a study of blood T cell repertoires in COVID-19. Profiled with immunoSEQ multiplex PCR; TCRdb holds only in-frame clones, not every one. This table holds about 240,000 clones, around 86% found once. The CDR3 runs to 19 residues. V was cut by 4 bases and J by 6 bases, with 31 bases left in between. Germline CDR1 is SGHRS and CDR2 is YFSETQ. This chain joins TRBV5-1 and TRBJ1-2; D uncertain. The receptor was isolated from a woman in her sixties or seventies with active or convalescent COVID-19. Material: peripheral blood. CDR3 in amino acids: CASSPQGSGATIQENGYTF. The CDR3 DNA reads TGCGCCAGCAGCCCGCAAGGTTCGGGAGCGACCATTCAAGAGAATGGCTACACCTTC.